This is a list of T cell receptor beta chains from one sample in a study of T cells expressing NK-cell markers. For each CDR3 protein, TCRdb gives one entry from its re-call of the 5' RACE reads, without DNA. The record lists 350,000 to 400,000 distinct CDR3 sequences, of which the ten most abundant hold 9.5% to 12%. The specimen was blood T cells: a sorted CD56 or NKG2C T cell subset, CD4+ or CD8+ T cells, or bulk PBMC T cells (not recorded which). The receptors originated from a woman aged 45-59 years in good health. The CDR3 runs from the conserved cysteine through the conserved F or W.

j_call v_call cdr3_aa
TRBJ2-4 TRBV11-2 CASSLGVTKNIQYF
TRBJ1-1 TRBV12-3/TRBV12-4 CASSSNRGIANTEAFF
TRBJ2-1 TRBV7-6 CASSLGIAGGYEQFF
TRBJ1-2 TRBV5-1 CASSPLGAPGYTF
TRBJ1-1 TRBV4-1 CASSQEAPRLKTTEAFF
TRBJ2-1 TRBV27 CASSGLETNSYNEQFF
TRBJ2-1 TRBV10-3 CAISGDRGPNNEQFF
TRBJ1-6 TRBV28 CASSLSTGVNSPLHF
TRBJ2-1 TRBV20-1 CSITGQGYEQFF
TRBJ1-2 TRBV29-1 CSVEARGAGGYTF
TRBJ2-5 TRBV5-4 CASSATRRETQYF
TRBJ2-5 TRBV29-1 CSVARAIQETQYF
TRBJ1-2 TRBV4-2 CASSQTGTRANYGYTF
TRBJ1-2 TRBV7-9 CASSLIQDITGYTF
TRBJ2-5 TRBV7-6 CASSLGSGREETQYF
TRBJ2-2 TRBV29-1 CSVHTASTGELFF
TRBJ2-2 TRBV24-1 CATSEPGAAGGGELFF
TRBJ2-5 TRBV3-1 CASSQTSGNVKTQYF
TRBJ2-1 TRBV12-3/TRBV12-4 CASSRTSDNEQFF
TRBJ1-1 TRBV12-3/TRBV12-4 CATRSRHLNTEAFF
TRBJ2-1 TRBV7-9 CASSSSGAGGRDEQFF
TRBJ2-1 TRBV7-2 CASSLFGGGSSYNEQFF
TRBJ2-5 TRBV7-2 CASSPRVVETQYF
TRBJ1-1 TRBV5-1 CASSRPGQGGNMNTEAFF
TRBJ2-1 TRBV12-3/TRBV12-4 CAMDGLAGGMSYNEQFF
TRBJ1-2 TRBV20-1 CSAGGTVNYGYTF
TRBJ2-4 TRBV25-1 CASRAGFGKNIQYF
TRBJ1-2 TRBV4-1 CASSQTREGYTF
TRBJ2-5 TRBV15 CATSPPGLAGGRETQYF